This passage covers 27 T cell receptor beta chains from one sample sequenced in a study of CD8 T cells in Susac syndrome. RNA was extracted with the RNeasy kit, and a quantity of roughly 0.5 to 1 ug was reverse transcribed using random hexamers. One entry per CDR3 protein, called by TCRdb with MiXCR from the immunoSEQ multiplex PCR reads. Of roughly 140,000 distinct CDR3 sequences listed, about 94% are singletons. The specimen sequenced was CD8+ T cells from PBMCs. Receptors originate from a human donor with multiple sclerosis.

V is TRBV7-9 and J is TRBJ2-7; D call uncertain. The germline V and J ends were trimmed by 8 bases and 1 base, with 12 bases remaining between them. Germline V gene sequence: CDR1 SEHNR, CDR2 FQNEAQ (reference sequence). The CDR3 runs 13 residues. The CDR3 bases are TGTGCCAGCCGAGGTACCCCATCCTACGAGCAGTACTTC. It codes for CASRGTPSYEQYF.

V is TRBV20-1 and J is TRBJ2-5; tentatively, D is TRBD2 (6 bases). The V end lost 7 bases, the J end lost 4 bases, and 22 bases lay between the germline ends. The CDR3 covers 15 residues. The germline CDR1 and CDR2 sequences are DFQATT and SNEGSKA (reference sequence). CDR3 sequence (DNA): TGCAGTGTCAAAGAAGGCAGGGACTTGTCAGAGACCCAGTACTTC. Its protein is CSVKEGRDLSETQYF.

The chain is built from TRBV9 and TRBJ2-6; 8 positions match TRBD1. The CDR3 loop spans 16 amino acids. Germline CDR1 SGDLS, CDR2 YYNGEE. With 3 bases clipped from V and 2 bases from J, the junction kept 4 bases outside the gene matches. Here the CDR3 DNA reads TGTGCCAGCAGCGAGCCGACAGGGGCTGGGGCCAACGTCCTGACTTTC. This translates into CASSEPTGAGANVLTF.

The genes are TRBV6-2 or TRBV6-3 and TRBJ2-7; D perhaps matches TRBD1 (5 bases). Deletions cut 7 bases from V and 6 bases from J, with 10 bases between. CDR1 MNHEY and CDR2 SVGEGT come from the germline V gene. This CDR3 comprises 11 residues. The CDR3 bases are TGTGCCAGCAACAACAGGATCGAGCAGTACTTC. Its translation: CASNNRIEQYF.

In DNA, the CDR3 is TGTGCCAGCAGCCTCGGCAAAGGTGTGAGGCTTCAGCCCCAGCATTTT. The encoded protein is CASSLGKGVRLQPQHF. The rearrangement links TRBV12-3 or TRBV12-4 to TRBJ1-5, with D unclear. The V end was cut by 6 bases, the J end by 6 bases, with 21 bases between. The CDR3 totals 16 residues.

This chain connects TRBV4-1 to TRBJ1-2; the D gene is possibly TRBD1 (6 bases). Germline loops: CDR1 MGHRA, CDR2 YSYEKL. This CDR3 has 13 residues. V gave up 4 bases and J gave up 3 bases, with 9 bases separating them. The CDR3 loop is CASSRNRDYGYTF. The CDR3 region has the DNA TGCGCCAGCAGCCGGAACAGGGACTATGGCTACACCTTC.

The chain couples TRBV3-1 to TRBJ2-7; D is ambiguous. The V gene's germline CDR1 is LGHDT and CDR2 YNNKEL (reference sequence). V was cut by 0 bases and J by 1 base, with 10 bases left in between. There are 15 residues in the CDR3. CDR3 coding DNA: TGTGCCAGCAGCCAAGAGCCAGGTGATTCCTACGAGCAGTACTTC. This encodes CASSQEPGDSYEQYF.

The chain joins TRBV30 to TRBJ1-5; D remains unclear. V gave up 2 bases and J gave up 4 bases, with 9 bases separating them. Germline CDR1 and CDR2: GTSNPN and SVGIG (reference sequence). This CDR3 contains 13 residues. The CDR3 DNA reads TGTGCCTGGAGTTGGGAAGAGAATCAGCCCCAGCATTTT. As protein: CAWSWEENQPQHF. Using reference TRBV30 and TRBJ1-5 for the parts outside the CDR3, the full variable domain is SQTIHQWPATLVQPVGSPLSLECTVEGTSNPNLYWYRQAAGRGLQLLFYSVGIGQISSEVPQNLSASRPQDRQFILSSKKLLLSDSGFYLCAWSWEENQPQHFGDGTRLSIL.

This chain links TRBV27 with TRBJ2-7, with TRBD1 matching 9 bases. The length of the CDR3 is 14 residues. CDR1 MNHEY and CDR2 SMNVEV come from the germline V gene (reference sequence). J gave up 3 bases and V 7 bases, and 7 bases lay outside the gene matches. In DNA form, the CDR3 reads TGTGCCAGCACCAGGACAGGGGTAGACTACGAGCAGTACTTC. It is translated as CASTRTGVDYEQYF.

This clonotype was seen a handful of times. This chain's CDR3 is CSVWDSYEQYF. CDR3 nucleotides: TGCAGCGTTTGGGACAGCTACGAGCAGTACTTC. The chain links TRBV29-1 to TRBJ2-7, with TRBD1 matching 7 bases. V lost 5 bases and J lost 3; bases outside the gene matches: 1. Germline V lookup: CDR1 SQVTM, CDR2 ANQGSEA. CDR3 size: 11 residues.

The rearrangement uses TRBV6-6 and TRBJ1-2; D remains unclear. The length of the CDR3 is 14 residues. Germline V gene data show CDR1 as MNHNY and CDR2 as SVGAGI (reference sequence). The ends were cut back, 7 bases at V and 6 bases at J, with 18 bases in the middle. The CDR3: CASTHGRRNDGYTF. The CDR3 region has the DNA TGTGCCAGCACCCACGGGCGACGGAATGATGGCTACACCTTC.

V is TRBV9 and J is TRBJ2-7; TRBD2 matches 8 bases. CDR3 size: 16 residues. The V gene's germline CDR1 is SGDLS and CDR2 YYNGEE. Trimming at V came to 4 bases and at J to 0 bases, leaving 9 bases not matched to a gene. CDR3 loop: CASSPSGSGNSYEQYF. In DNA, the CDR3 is TGTGCCAGCAGCCCTAGTGGTAGCGGGAACTCCTACGAGCAGTACTTC.

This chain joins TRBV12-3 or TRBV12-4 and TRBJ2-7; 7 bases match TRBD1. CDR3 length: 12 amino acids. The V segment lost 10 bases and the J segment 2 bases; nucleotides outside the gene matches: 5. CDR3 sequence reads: CATGTDPYEQYF. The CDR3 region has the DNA TGTGCCACCGGGACAGACCCCTACGAGCAGTACTTC.

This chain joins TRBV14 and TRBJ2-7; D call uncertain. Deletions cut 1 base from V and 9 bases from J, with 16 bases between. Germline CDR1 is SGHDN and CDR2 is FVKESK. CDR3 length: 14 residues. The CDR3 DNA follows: TGTGCCAGCAGCCAAGTCTACAGTCCGAAGCTGCAGTACTTC. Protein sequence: CASSQVYSPKLQYF.

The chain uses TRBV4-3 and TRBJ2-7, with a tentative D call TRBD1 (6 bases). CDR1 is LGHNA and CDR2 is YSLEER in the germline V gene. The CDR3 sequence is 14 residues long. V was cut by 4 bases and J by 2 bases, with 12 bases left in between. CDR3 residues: CASSPRAGAYEQYF. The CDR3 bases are TGCGCCAGCAGCCCCCGGGCAGGGGCCTACGAGCAGTACTTC.

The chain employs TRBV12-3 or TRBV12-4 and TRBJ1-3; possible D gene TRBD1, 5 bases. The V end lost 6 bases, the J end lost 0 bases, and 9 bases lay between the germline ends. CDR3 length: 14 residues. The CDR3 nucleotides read TGTGCCAGCAGCGGGACCTTCTCTGGAAACACCATATATTTT. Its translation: CASSGTFSGNTIYF.

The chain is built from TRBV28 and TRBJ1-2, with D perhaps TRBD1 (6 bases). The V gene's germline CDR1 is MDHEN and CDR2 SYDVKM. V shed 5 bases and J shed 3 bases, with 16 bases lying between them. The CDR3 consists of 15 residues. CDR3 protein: CASSIRGLQDYGYTF. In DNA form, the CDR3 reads TGTGCCAGCAGTATCAGGGGTCTACAGGACTATGGCTACACCTTC.

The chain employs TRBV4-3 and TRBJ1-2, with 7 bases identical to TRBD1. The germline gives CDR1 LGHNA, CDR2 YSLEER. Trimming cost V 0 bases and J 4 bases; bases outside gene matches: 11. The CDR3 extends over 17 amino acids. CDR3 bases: TGCGCCAGCAGCCAAGATGACAGGGCGGAGGTCGGCTATGGCTACACCTTC. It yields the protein CASSQDDRAEVGYGYTF.

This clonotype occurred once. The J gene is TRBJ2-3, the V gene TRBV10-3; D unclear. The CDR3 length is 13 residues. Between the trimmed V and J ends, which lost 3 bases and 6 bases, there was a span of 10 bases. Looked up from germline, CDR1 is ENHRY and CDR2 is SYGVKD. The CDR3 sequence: CAISDPARDTQYF. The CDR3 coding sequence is TGTGCCATCAGTGATCCTGCAAGGGATACGCAGTATTTT.

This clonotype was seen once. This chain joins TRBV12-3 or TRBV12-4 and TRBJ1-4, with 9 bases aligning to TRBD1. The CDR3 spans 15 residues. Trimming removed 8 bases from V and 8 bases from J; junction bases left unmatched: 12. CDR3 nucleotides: TGTGCCAGCTCCCCCCGGGGACAGGGCGAGGAAAAACTGTTTTTT. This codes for CASSPRGQGEEKLFF.

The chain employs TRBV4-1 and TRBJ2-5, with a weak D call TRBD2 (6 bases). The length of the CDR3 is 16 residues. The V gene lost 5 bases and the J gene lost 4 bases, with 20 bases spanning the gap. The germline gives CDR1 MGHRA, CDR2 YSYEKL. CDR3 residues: CASSVMERRGLETQYF. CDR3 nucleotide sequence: TGCGCCAGCAGCGTCATGGAGAGGAGGGGTTTAGAGACCCAGTACTTC.

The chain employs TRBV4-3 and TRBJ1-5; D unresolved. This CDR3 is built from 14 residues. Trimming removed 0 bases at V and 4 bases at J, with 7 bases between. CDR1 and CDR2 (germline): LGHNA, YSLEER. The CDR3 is CASSQDGDNQPQHF. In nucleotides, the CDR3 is TGCGCCAGCAGCCAAGATGGGGATAATCAGCCCCAGCATTTT.

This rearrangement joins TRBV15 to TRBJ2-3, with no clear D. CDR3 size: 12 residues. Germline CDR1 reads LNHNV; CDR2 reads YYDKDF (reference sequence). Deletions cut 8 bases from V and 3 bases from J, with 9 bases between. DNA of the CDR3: TGTGCCACCCGAACCAGAACAGATACGCAGTATTTT. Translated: CATRTRTDTQYF.

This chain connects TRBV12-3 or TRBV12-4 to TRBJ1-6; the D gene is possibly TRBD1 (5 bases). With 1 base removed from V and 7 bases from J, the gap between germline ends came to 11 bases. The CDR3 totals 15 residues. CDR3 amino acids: CASSLVREGNSPLHF. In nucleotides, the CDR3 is TGTGCCAGCAGTTTAGTCAGGGAAGGCAATTCACCCCTCCACTTT.

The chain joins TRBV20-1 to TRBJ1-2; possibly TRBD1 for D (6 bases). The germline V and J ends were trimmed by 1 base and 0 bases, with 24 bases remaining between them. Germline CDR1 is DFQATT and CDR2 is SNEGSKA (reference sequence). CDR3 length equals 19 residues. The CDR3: CSARVPRTADQVSNYGYTF. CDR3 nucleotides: TGCAGTGCTAGAGTACCGAGGACAGCGGACCAAGTCTCTAACTATGGCTACACCTTC.

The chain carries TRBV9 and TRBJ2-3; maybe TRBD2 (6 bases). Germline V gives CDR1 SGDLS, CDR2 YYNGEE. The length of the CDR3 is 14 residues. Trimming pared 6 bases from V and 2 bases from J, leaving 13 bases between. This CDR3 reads CASNGGAITDTQYF. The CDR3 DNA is TGTGCCAGCAATGGCGGGGCTATCACAGATACGCAGTATTTT.

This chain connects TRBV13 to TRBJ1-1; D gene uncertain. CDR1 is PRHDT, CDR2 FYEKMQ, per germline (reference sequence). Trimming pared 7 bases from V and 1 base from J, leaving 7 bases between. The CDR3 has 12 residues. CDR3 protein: CASNRGNTEAFF. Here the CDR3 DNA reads TGTGCCAGCAACAGAGGGAACACTGAAGCTTTCTTT.